The 9 T cell receptor beta chains below come from one sample, sequenced in a study of immune characterization of retroperitoneal liposarcoma (dated by TCRdb to the late 2010s). The method behind the library was PCR. Sequencing was performed on a NextSeq 500. Using fastp trimming at Q25 and MiXCR clonotype assembly, TCRdb reanalyzed the public sequencing data and kept in-frame beta chains. Under each unique CDR3 protein, matching rows form one entry showing the most common genes and DNA. The sample table holds 9,500 to 14,000 distinct CDR3 sequences, of which roughly 53% were seen once. Together, the top ten hold less than 11% of the sample. The sample taken for sequencing was tumor tissue. All receptors derive from a female donor with retroperitoneal liposarcoma.

In its sample, this clonotype ranks as large. The chain links TRBV7-2 to TRBJ2-1, with 7 bases identical to TRBD1. The CDR3 is 14 residues long. After removal of 5 bases from V and 10 bases from J, the junction contained 11 bases not matched to a gene. The germline gives CDR1 SGHTA, CDR2 FQGNSA. The CDR3 DNA reads TGTGCCAGCAGCAGTAGACAGGGCTCCCACGAGCAGTTCTTC. Its translation: CASSSRQGSHEQFF.

This chain links TRBV6-1 with TRBJ2-3, with TRBD1 matching 7 bases. V lost 5 bases, J lost 5 bases, and 16 bases stayed unmatched. The CDR3 contains 17 residues. Germline-derived CDR1 and CDR2 are MNHNS and SASEGT. The DNA of the CDR3 is TGTGCCAGCAGTAAAACCCTTTCGACAGGGCGAGGAGATACGCAGTATTTT. This encodes CASSKTLSTGRGDTQYF.

This clonotype showed up just a few times. The V and J genes are TRBV12-3 or TRBV12-4 and TRBJ2-3; 7 bases map to TRBD1. Losses at the gene ends were 3 bases for V and 4 bases for J; bases not matched to a gene: 4. This CDR3 has 14 amino acids. DNA for the CDR3: TGTGCCAGCAGTTTCGGTCAGGGGGCAGATACGCAGTATTTT. Translating it yields CASSFGQGADTQYF.

With regard to this clonotype: One end of the junction varies from germline; a read error may be responsible. This chain joins TRBV4-3 and TRBJ2-3, with D perhaps matching TRBD1 (5 bases). Germline V gene sequence: CDR1 LGHNA, CDR2 YSLEER. The CDR3 consists of 11 residues. The CDR3 region has the DNA TGCGCCAGCAGCCAGACAGATACGCAGTATTTC. It specifies CASSQTDTQYF.

The V gene is TRBV7-6, the J gene TRBJ2-1, with 8 bases fitting TRBD1. CDR3 length equals 14 residues. V lost 6 bases, J lost 10 bases, and 11 bases stayed unmatched. Per the germline V gene, CDR1 is SGHVS and CDR2 is FNYEAQ. CDR3 DNA sequence: TGTGCCAGCAGTACAGGGGGTTTGAGCTACGAGCAGTTCTTC. This codes for CASSTGGLSYEQFF.

The chain combines TRBV6-1 with TRBJ2-1, with TRBD2 matching over 8 bases. The trim removed 3 bases at V and 4 bases at J, leaving 5 bases unmatched. Germline-derived CDR1 and CDR2 are MNHNS and SASEGT. The CDR3 covers 15 residues. In DNA form, the CDR3 reads TGTGCCAGCAGTGACAGGCAGCGGGGGTACAATGAGCAGTTCTTC. Its translation is CASSDRQRGYNEQFF.

As for this clonotype: The junction shows a germline mismatch at one end, possibly a read error. The chain carries TRBV11-3 and TRBJ2-3; 10 nucleotides align to TRBD2. The CDR3 length is 15 residues. Per the germline V gene, CDR1 is SGHNT and CDR2 is YENEEA. CDR3 protein: CASSPQAGGGWGQYF. CDR3 in DNA: TGTGCCAGCAGCCCTCAAGCGGGAGGGGGGTGGGGCCAGTATTTC. The full variable domain, rest sourced from reference TRBV11-3 and TRBJ2-3, is EAGVVQSPRYKIIEKKQPVAFWCNPISGHNTLYWYLQNLGQGPELLIRYENEEAVDDSQLPKDRFSAERLKGVDSTLKIQPAELGDSAVYLCASSPQAGGGWGQYFGPGTRLTVL.

This clonotype was counted between two and nine times. The rearrangement joins TRBV6-1 to TRBJ2-1; no clear D gene. The V end was cut by 2 bases, the J end by 3 bases, with 5 bases between. CDR3 size: 13 residues. CDR1 MNHNS and CDR2 SASEGT come from the germline V gene. CDR3 region: CASSEIYYNEQFF. The CDR3 DNA sequence: TGTGCCAGCAGTGAAATCTACTACAATGAGCAGTTCTTC.

This clonotype has a single count. J is TRBJ2-7 and V is TRBV12-3 or TRBV12-4; D is possibly TRBD1 or TRBD2 (5 bases each). The CDR3 contains 15 residues. V was trimmed by 5 bases and J by 7 bases, leaving 21 bases between them. The CDR3 sequence is CASSPGSGPDNEQYF. The CDR3 DNA sequence: TGTGCCAGCAGTCCCGGTTCGGGACCTGACAATGAGCAGTACTTC.